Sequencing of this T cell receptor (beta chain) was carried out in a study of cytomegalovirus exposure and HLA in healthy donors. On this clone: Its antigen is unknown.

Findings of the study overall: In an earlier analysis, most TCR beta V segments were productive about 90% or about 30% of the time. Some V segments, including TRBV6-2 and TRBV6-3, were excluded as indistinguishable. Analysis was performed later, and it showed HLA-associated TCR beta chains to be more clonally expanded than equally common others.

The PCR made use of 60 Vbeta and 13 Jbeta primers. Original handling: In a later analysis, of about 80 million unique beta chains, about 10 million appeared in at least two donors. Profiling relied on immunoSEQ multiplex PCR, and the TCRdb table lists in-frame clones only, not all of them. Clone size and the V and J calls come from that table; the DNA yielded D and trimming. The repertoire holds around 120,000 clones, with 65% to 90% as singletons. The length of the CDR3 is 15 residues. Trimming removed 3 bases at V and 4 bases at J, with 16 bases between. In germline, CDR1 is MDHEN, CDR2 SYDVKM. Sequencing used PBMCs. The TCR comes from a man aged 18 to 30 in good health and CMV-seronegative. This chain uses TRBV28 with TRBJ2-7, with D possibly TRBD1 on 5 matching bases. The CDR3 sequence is CASSFEDREIYEQYF. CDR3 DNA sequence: TGTGCCAGCAGTTTTGAAGACAGAGAAATTTACGAGCAGTACTTC.